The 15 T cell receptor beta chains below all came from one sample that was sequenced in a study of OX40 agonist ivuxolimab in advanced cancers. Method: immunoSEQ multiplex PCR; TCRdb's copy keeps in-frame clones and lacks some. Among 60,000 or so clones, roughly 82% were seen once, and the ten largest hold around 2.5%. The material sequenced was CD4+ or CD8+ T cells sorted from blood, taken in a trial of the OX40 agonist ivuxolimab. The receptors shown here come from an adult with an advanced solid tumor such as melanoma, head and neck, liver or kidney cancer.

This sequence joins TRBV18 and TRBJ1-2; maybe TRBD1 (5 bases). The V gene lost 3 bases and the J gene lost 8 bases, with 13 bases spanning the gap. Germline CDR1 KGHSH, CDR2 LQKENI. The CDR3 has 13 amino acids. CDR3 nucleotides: TGTGCCAGCTCACCGGACACGGCTGAGGGCTACACCTTC. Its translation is CASSPDTAEGYTF.

Written as DNA, the CDR3 is TGTGCCTGGAGTAGCGGGGGCGCGGAAGGAAACACCATATATTTT. It encodes CAWSSGGAEGNTIYF. The chain recombines TRBV30 with TRBJ1-3, with D perhaps matching TRBD1 (6 bases). The germline gives CDR1 GTSNPN, CDR2 SVGIG (reference sequence). The CDR3 extends over 15 amino acids. V lost 2 bases and J 4 bases, leaving 15 bases between the germline ends.

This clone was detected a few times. The CDR3: CASSVQGGPWDTQYF. The CDR3 coding sequence is TGTGCCAGCAGCGTACAAGGGGGGCCCTGGGATACGCAGTATTTT. V gene TRBV9 combines with J gene TRBJ2-3, with D perhaps TRBD1 or TRBD2 (6 bases each). Germline CDR1 reads SGDLS; CDR2 reads YYNGEE. Between the trimmed V and J ends, which lost 1 base and 6 bases, there was a span of 15 bases. The CDR3 consists of 15 residues.

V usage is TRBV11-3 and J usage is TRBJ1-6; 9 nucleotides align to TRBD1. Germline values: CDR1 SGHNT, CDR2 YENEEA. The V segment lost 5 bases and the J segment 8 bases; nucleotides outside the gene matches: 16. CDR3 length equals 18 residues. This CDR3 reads CASSHLDRGLYMDSPLHF. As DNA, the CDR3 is TGTGCCAGCAGCCACCTGGACAGGGGACTCTATATGGATTCACCCCTCCACTTT.

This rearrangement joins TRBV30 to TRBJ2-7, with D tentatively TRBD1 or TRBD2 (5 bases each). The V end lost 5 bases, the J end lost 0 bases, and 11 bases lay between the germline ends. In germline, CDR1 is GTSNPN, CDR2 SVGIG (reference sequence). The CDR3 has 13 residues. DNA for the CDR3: TGTGCCTGGGGGACCCATGGCTCCTACGAGCAGTACTTC. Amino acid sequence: CAWGTHGSYEQYF.

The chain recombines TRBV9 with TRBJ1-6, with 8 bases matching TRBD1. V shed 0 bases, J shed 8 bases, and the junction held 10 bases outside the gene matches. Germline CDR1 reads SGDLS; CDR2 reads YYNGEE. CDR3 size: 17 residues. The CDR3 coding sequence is TGTGCCAGCAGCGTAGGAAGAGGACAGGGCCTCTATTCACCCCTCCACTTT. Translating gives CASSVGRGQGLYSPLHF.

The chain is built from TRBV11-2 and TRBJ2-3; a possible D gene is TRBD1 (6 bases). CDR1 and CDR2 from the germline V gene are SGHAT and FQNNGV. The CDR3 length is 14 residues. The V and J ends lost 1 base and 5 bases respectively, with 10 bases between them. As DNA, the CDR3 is TGTGCCAGCAGCTTAGGCCAGGACAGAGATACGCAGTATTTT. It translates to CASSLGQDRDTQYF.

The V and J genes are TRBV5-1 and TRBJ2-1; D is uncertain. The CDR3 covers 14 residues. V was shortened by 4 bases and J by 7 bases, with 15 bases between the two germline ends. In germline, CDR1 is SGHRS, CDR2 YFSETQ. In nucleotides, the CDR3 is TGCGCCAGCAGCCCCTCAACCCGTGGGAATGAGCAGTTCTTC. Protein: CASSPSTRGNEQFF.

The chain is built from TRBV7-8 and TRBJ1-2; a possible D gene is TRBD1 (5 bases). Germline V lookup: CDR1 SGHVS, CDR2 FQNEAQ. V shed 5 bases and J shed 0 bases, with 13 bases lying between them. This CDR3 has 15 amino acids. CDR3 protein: CASSPYRISNYGYTF. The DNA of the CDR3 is TGTGCCAGCAGCCCCTACAGGATTTCTAACTATGGCTACACCTTC.

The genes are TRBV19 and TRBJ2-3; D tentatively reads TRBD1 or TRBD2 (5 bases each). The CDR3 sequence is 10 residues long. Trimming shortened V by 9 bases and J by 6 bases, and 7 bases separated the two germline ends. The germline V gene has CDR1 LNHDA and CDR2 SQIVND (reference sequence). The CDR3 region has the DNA TGTGCCAGCGGGACCGATACGCAGTATTTT. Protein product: CASGTDTQYF.

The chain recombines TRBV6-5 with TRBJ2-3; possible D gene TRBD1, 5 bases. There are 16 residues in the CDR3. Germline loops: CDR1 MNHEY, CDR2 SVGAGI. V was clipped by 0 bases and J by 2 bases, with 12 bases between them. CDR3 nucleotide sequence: TGTGCCAGCAGTTACTCGGGTGGGGCATACACAGATACGCAGTATTTT. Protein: CASSYSGGAYTDTQYF.

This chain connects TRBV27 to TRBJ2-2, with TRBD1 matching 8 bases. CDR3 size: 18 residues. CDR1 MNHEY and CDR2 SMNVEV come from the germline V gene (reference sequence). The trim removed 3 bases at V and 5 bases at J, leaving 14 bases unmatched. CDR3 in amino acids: CASSFSGGGFWETGELFF. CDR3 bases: TGTGCCAGCAGTTTTTCAGGGGGCGGATTTTGGGAAACCGGGGAGCTGTTTTTT.

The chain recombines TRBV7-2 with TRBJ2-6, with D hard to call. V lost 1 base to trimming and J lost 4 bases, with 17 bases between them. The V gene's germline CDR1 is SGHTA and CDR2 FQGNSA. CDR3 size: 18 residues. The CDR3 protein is CASSLVGGVLDGANVLTF. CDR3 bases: TGTGCCAGCAGCTTAGTCGGTGGGGTGCTGGACGGGGCCAACGTCCTGACTTTC.

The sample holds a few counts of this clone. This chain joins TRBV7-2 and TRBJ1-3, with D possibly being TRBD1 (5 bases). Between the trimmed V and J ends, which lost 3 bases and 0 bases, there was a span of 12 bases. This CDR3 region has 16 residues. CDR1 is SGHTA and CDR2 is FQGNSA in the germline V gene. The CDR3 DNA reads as TGTGCCAGCAGCTTGTTAGACAGACACTCTGGAAACACCATATATTTT. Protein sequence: CASSLLDRHSGNTIYF.

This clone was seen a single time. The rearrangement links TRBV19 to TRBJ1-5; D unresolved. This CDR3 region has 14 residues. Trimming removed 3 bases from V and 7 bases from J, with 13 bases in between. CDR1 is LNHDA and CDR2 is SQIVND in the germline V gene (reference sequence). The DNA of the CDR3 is TGTGCCAGTAGTATCTCCCGAGGAGCGCAGCCCCAGCATTTT. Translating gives CASSISRGAQPQHF.